The entry that follows covers one T cell receptor (beta chain) sequence. Its antigen is unidentified. Germline assignment: CDR1 PRHDT and CDR2 FYEKMQ (reference sequence). Germline trimming cut 4 bases from V and 0 bases from J; bases unmatched to any gene: 3. The CDR3 totals 15 residues. This entry belongs to a study of cytomegalovirus exposure and HLA in healthy donors. Whole-study results and caveats: In the 130 or so validation repertoires, a later analysis found that first-cohort TCR clusters tended to co-occur.

Clones were sequenced by immunoSEQ multiplex PCR, and TCRdb holds only the in-frame ones, with some missing. The sample includes under 150,000 clones, roughly 90% of them seen just once. Sequencing used PBMCs. The V call is TRBV13, the J call TRBJ2-3; TRBD2 matches 8 bases. This TCR was sampled from a woman between 18 and 29 years old in good health and CMV-seropositive. The CDR3 coding sequence is TGTGCCAGCAGCTCGACTAGCGTTAGCACAGATACGCAGTATTTT. Protein sequence: CASSSTSVSTDTQYF.